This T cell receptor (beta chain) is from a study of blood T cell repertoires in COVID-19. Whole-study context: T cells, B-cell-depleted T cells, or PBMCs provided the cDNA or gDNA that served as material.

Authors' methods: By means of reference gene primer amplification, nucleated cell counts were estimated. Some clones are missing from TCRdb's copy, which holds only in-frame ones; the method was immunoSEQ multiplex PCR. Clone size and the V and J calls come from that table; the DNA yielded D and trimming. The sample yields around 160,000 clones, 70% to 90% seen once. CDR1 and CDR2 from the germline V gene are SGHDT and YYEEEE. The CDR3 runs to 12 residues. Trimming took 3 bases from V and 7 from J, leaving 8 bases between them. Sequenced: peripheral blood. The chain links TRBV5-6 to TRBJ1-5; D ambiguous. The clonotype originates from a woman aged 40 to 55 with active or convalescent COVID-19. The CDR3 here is CASSSYLQPQHF. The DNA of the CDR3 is TGTGCCAGCAGCTCCTACTTACAGCCCCAGCATTTT.